This T cell receptor (beta chain) was identified in a study of T cell responses to AZD1222 COVID-19 vaccine (dated by TCRdb to the early 2020s). Regarding the research as a whole: AZD1222 recipients with second doses at about 4 weeks or about 12 weeks were pooled, because spike-specific TCR depth and breadth did not differ between schedules. A total of roughly 240 trial participants underwent TCR sequencing, of whom around 200 received two doses of AZD1222 and 26 received two doses of the MenACWY control vaccine. Trial participants were enrolled into age subgroups of 18-55, 56-69 and 70-plus years, which contained roughly 150, 30 and 60 TCR-sequenced participants, respectively. Here is what the overall study found, with its caveats: Conclusions about previously exposed vaccinees are limited because only five to seven AZD1222 recipients were SARS-CoV-2 seropositive at baseline. Because no day 14 peak-response samples were available, repertoires were characterized only after the peak T cell response. In the small 56-69-year group, the increase in depth fell short of significance, most likely because of low power. Participants were mostly white British and included more females than males, and it was suggested by the authors that clonal diversity may have been underestimated. After two AZD1222 doses, spike-specific TCR breadth and depth were significantly higher than at day 0 and than in MenACWY recipients. Epitopes outside the regions mutated in the B.1.351 and B.1.1.7 variants were reportedly recognized by nearly half of the unique spike-specific TCRs. Vaccine-associated CD4 TCRs spanned the whole spike protein, with dominant responses in regions 160-218 and 743-854.

V was cut back by 8 bases and J by 4 bases, leaving a gap of 14 bases between them. Counted from cysteine to phenylalanine, this CDR3 has 13 amino acids. The entry retains the CDR3 DNA only, 39 bases that are in frame from base 1. As encoded in the germline V gene, CDR1 is MNHEY while CDR2 is SVGAGI. This clone has a handful of counts. What this receptor recognizes is not known. Per-base quality was not reported, and no clone a single base away is much larger than it. The intended sense of this specimen's time point label: baseline before first vaccination. The vaccinee samples were drawn from two UK trials, COV001 and COV002, one of which was a single-blind randomized controlled phase 2/3 trial testing AZD1222 (ChAdOx1 nCoV-19) in healthy adults. For TCRbeta chain sequencing, PBMC samples from trial participants were taken at day 0 and at day 28 after the second dose. The CDR3 regions of human TCRbeta chains were subjected to immunosequencing. As for the authors' bioinformatics: TCRs in the repertoires were matched against a reference library of SARS-CoV-2-specific TCRs that had been generated with the MIRA antigen-specificity platform. Breadth was defined as the fraction of unique TCRs that were SARS-CoV-2-associated, and depth was defined as the fraction of total T cells that were SARS-CoV-2-associated. Using the MIRA data, every spike-specific TCR was mapped to the spike region that the TCR reacted to and assigned to either a CD4 or a CD8 class. Log10-transformed breadth and depth values were compared by one-way ANOVA with Sidak's multiple comparisons tests. TCRdb mirrors the immuneACCESS table, restricted to in-frame sequences. Some clones are absent from its copies; in checked studies, under half trace to an unresolved V gene, and the reason for the others is unknown. V and J calls and clone size come straight from that table; D and trimming were deduced from the DNA. The sample contains around 150,000 clones, less than 95% of them found a single time. The ten largest clonotypes hold roughly 1.2% of the sample.

The V and J segments used are TRBV6-5 and TRBJ2-5, and possibly TRBD1, on 6 matching bases. The receptor was derived from an adult in good health. The sample in question was peripheral blood, obtained on day 0 of AZD1222 vaccination. The DNA is TGTGCCAGCCGGAACAGGGATGGAGAGACCCAGTACTTC. This encodes CASRNRDGETQYF.